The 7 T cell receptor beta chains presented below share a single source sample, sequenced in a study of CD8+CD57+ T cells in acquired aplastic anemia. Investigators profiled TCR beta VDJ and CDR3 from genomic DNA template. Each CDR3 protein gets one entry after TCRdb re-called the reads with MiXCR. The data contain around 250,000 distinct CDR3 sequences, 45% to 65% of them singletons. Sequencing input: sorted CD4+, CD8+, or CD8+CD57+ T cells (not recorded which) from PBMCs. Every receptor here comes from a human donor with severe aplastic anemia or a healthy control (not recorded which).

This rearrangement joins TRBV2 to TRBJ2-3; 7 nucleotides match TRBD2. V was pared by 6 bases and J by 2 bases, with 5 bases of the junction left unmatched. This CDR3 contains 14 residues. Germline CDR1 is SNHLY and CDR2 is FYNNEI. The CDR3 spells CASRGLTFTDTQYF. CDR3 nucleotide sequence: TGTGCCAGCAGGGGACTAACATTCACAGATACGCAGTATTTT.

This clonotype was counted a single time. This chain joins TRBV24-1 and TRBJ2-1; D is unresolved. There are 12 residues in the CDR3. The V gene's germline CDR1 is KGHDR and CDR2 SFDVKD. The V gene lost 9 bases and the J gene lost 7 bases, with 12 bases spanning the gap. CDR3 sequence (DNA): TGTGCCACCGCTAAACAGCCTAATGAGCAGTTCTTC. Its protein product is CATAKQPNEQFF.

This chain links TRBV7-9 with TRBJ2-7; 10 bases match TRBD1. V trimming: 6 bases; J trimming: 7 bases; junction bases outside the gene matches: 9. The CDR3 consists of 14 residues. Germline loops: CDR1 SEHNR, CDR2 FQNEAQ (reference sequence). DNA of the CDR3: TGTGCCAGCAGTACCGGGACAGGGGAGGAAGAGCAGTACTTC. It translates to CASSTGTGEEEQYF.

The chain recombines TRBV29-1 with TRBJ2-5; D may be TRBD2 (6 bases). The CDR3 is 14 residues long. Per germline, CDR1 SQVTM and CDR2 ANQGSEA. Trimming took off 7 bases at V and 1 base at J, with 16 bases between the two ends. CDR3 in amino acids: CSGVGGAAQETQYF. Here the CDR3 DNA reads TGCAGCGGTGTCGGCGGGGCGGCCCAAGAGACCCAGTACTTC.

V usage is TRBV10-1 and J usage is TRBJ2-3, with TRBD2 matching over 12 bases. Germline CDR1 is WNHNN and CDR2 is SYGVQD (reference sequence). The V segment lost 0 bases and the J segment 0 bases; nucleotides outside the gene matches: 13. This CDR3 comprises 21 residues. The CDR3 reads CASSESNKGLAGRSSTDTQYF. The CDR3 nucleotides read TGCGCCAGCAGTGAGTCAAATAAGGGACTAGCGGGTCGATCTAGCACAGATACGCAGTATTTT.

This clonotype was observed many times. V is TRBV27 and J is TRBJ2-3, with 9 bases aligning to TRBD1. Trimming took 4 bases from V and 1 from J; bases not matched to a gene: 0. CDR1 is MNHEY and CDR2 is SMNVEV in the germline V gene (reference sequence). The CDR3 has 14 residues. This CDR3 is CASSWDRGTDTQYF. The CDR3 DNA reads TGTGCCAGCAGTTGGGACAGGGGCACAGATACGCAGTATTTT.

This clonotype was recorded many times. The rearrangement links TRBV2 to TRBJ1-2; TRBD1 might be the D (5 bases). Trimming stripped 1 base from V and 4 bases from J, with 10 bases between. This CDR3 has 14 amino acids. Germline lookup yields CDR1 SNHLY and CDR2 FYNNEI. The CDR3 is CASSEGDSIYGYTF. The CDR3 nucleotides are TGTGCCAGCAGTGAAGGAGACAGTATCTATGGCTACACCTTC.